The clone carrying this TCR beta chain was recorded only once. V lost 1 base to trimming and J lost 2 bases; unmatched junction nucleotides: 1. The CDR3 sequence is 14 residues long. Germline V gene data show CDR1 as LGHDT and CDR2 as YNNKEL (reference sequence). This sample is part of a study of T cell responses to AZD1222 COVID-19 vaccine. Study summary: Pooling covered second doses at about 4 or about 12 weeks.

Profiled with immunoSEQ multiplex PCR; TCRdb holds only in-frame clones, not every one. The sample contains about 70,000 clones, about 83% of which appear only once. Sequenced here: peripheral blood, sampled on day 0 of AZD1222 vaccination. This clonotype originated in an adult in good health. The rearrangement joins TRBV3-1 (or the pseudogene TRBV3-2) to TRBJ2-5, with TRBD2 matching 7 bases. The CDR3 bases are TGTGCCAGCAGCCAAGCGGGGGGACAAGAGACCCAGTACTTC. Translating it yields CASSQAGGQETQYF.